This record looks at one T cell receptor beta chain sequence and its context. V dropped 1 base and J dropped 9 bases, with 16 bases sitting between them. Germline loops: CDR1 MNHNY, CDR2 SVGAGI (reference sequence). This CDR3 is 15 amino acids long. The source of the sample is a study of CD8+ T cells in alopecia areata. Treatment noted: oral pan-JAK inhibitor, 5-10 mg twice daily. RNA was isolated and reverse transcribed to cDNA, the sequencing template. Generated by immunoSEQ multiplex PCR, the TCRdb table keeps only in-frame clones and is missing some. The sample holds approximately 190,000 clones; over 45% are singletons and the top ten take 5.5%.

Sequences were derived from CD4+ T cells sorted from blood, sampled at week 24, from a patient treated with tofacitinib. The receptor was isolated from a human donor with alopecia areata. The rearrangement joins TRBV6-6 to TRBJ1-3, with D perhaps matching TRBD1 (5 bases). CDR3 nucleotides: TGTGCCAGCAGTTACTATGGAGGGGCACAAGTCACCATATATTTT. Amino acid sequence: CASSYYGGAQVTIYF.